Listed here are 17 T cell receptor beta chains from one sample, sequenced in a study of Graves' ophthalmopathy and Graves' hyperthyroidism listed by TCRdb under 2018. The sequencing machine was an Illumina HiSeq 2000. TCR beta CDR3 regions were amplified from RNA transcripts for repertoire sequencing. The first round of RT-PCR was done with HTBI primers and the Qiagen OneStep RT-PCR kit, and was followed by a second round of multiplex PCR, then size selection and purification. TCRdb ran its own pipeline on the public reads, namely fastp trimming at Q25 and MiXCR clone calling, and kept in-frame beta chains. Rows matching on CDR3 protein sequence are summarized as one entry with the most common DNA and genes. The sample data list 650,000 to 900,000 distinct CDR3 sequences, and 40% of these were observed just once. Clones ranked in the top ten supply less than 55% of the sample. The sample consisted of peripheral blood. All receptors derive from an adult man with Graves' ophthalmopathy.

V gene TRBV9 combines with J gene TRBJ1-5; D gene ambiguous. Germline V gene lookup returns CDR1 SGDLS and CDR2 YYNGEE. The CDR3 contains 13 residues. V lost 4 bases to trimming and J lost 6 bases, with 11 bases between them. The CDR3 region has the DNA TGTGCCAGCAGCCAAGAATACGCTCAGCCCCAGCATTTT. Translating it yields CASSQEYAQPQHF.

This clonotype was counted at least ten times. The genes are TRBV29-1 and TRBJ2-7; TRBD2 might be the D (5 bases). Germline V gene sequence: CDR1 SQVTM, CDR2 ANQGSEA. Trimming pared 1 base from V and 0 bases from J, leaving 13 bases between. The CDR3 loop spans 15 amino acids. The CDR3 sequence is CSVEGLAANSYEQYF. Here the CDR3 DNA reads TGCAGCGTTGAAGGGCTAGCAGCTAACTCCTACGAGCAGTACTTC.

This clonotype showed up just a few times. J is TRBJ2-7 and V is TRBV5-1, with 8 bases aligning to TRBD2. The V gene's germline CDR1 is SGHRS and CDR2 YFSETQ. Trimming at V came to 0 bases and at J to 10 bases, leaving 9 bases not matched to a gene. The CDR3 length is 14 residues. The CDR3 DNA sequence: TGCGCCAGCAGCTTGGCCGGGGGGGCCCCTCCCCAGTACTTC. Its translation is CASSLAGGAPPQYF.

This clonotype was found many times. This rearrangement joins TRBV2 to TRBJ1-5; D ambiguous. Trimming pared 4 bases from V and 3 bases from J, leaving 10 bases between. Germline assignment: CDR1 SNHLY and CDR2 FYNNEI. The CDR3 spans 14 residues. For the CDR3, the DNA is TGTGCCAGCAGTGGCGGTCTACCCAATCAGCCCCAGCATTTT. Protein: CASSGGLPNQPQHF.

The rearrangement links TRBV9 to TRBJ2-7; D is ambiguous. The germline V and J ends were trimmed by 4 bases and 1 base, with 15 bases remaining between them. The CDR3 is made up of 15 amino acids. CDR1 is SGDLS and CDR2 is YYNGEE in the germline V gene. The CDR3, as DNA: TGTGCCAGCAGCCCAGTCAGCAGGCCGTCCTACGAGCAGTACTTC. This codes for CASSPVSRPSYEQYF.

In DNA, the CDR3 is TGCAGCGGGAAGCAGGGGATCTATGGCTACACCTTC. It specifies CSGKQGIYGYTF. This chain uses TRBV29-1 with TRBJ1-2, with D possibly matching TRBD1 (6 bases). Trimming left V 7 bases short and J 4 bases short, with 13 bases between. The germline V gene has CDR1 SQVTM and CDR2 ANQGSEA. The CDR3 has 12 residues.

This clonotype was detected a few times. V and J are TRBV9 and TRBJ2-5; D is uncertain. CDR3 length: 14 amino acids. In germline, CDR1 is SGDLS, CDR2 YYNGEE. Trimming shortened V by 6 bases and J by 0 bases, and 12 bases separated the two germline ends. This CDR3 is CASNPDPNQETQYF. The CDR3 region has the DNA TGTGCCAGCAACCCGGACCCAAACCAAGAGACCCAGTACTTC.

This clonotype came up many times. The V and J genes are TRBV5-8 and TRBJ1-2, with D uncertain. Trimming left V 5 bases short and J 3 bases short, with 11 bases between. Germline V CDR1 and CDR2: SGHTS, YDEGEE. CDR3 length: 13 amino acids. The CDR3 region is CASSPRRDYGYTF. The CDR3 bases are TGTGCCAGCAGTCCGAGGAGGGACTATGGCTACACCTTC. The variable domain in full, with the rest retrieved from reference TRBV5-8 and TRBJ1-2, is EAGVTQSPTHLIKTRGQQATLRCSPISGHTSVYWYQQALGLGLQFLLWYDEGEERNRGNFPPRFSGRQFPNYSSELNVNALELEDSALYLCASSPRRDYGYTFGSGTRLTVV.

Regarding this clonotype: Sequence at one end of the junction differs from germline and may be a read error. The CDR3 loop is CASSPRTTGYEQHF. CDR3 in DNA: TGTGCCAGCAGCCCCCGGACTACCGGGTACGAGCAGCACTTC. The rearrangement uses TRBV5-1 and TRBJ2-7; tentative D call: TRBD2 (6 bases). Germline V gene data show CDR1 as SGHRS and CDR2 as YFSETQ. The length of the CDR3 is 14 residues.

This clonotype was counted only a few times. This may arise from a read error, as a much more abundant clone is one base away. The chain links TRBV5-8 to TRBJ1-6; the D is unclear. CDR1 and CDR2 from the germline V gene are SGHTS and YDEGEE. The CDR3 loop spans 12 amino acids. Trimming removed 3 bases from V and 5 bases from J, with 3 bases in between. CDR3 protein: CASSYNNSPLHF. CDR3 DNA sequence: TGTGCCAGCAGCTACAATAATTCACCCCTCCACTTT.

This clonotype showed up just a few times. The chain recombines TRBV7-3 with TRBJ2-7; maybe TRBD2 (6 bases). Germline V gene data show CDR1 as SGHTA and CDR2 as FQGTGA. This CDR3 is built from 16 residues. V shed 6 bases and J shed 5 bases, with 23 bases lying between them. The chain's CDR3 is CASRSLGASDSHEQYF. The DNA of the CDR3 is TGTGCCAGCAGAAGTCTCGGGGCTAGCGATTCTCACGAGCAGTACTTC. The whole variable domain, remainder taken from reference TRBV7-3 and TRBJ2-7, is GAGVSQTPSNKVTEKGKYVELRCDPISGHTALYWYRQSLGQGPEFLIYFQGTGAADDSGLPNDRFFAVRPEGSVSTLKIQRTERGDSAVYLCASRSLGASDSHEQYFGPGTRLTVT.

This clonotype was seen ten or more times. The V gene is TRBV10-2, the J gene TRBJ1-6, with unresolved D. The germline V gene has CDR1 WSHSY and CDR2 SAAADI. The CDR3 covers 17 residues. V lost 6 bases and J 0 bases, leaving 15 bases between the germline ends. The CDR3 is CASSDGRTSSYNSPLHF. The CDR3 region has the DNA TGCGCCAGCAGCGACGGCAGAACGAGCTCCTATAATTCACCCCTCCACTTT.

This clonotype was recorded many times. This chain connects TRBV10-3 to TRBJ2-7, with 9 bases that match TRBD1. The CDR3 is 12 amino acids. The germline gives CDR1 ENHRY, CDR2 SYGVKD. J gave up 5 bases and V 10 bases, and 6 bases lay outside the gene matches. This CDR3 reads CATDRGDHEQYF. The DNA for the CDR3 is TGTGCCACCGACAGGGGGGACCACGAGCAGTACTTC.

This clonotype was observed a handful of times. The chain links TRBV9 to TRBJ1-5; possible D gene TRBD1, 6 bases. The CDR3 runs to 15 residues. Trimming took off 5 bases at V and 5 bases at J, with 17 bases between the two ends. Germline V lookup: CDR1 SGDLS, CDR2 YYNGEE. DNA of the CDR3: TGTGCCAGCAGTCCCCGAAGGGGGGTCGATCAGCCCCAGCATTTT. It is translated as CASSPRRGVDQPQHF.

Many counts were recorded for this clonotype. The chain carries TRBV9 and TRBJ1-1; TRBD1 agrees at 10 bases. This CDR3 region has 17 residues. Germline-derived CDR1 and CDR2 are SGDLS and YYNGEE. V was clipped by 0 bases and J by 0 bases; unmatched bases: 5. CDR3 sequence reads: CASSVAPGQGMNTEAFF. The DNA of the CDR3 is TGTGCCAGCAGCGTAGCCCCGGGACAGGGGATGAACACTGAAGCTTTCTTT.

This clonotype was found many times. The V and J genes are TRBV10-2 and TRBJ1-2, with a weak D call TRBD1 (5 bases). The CDR3 is 13 residues long. Trimming left V 2 bases short and J 7 bases short, with 11 bases between. Germline V lookup: CDR1 WSHSY, CDR2 SAAADI. CDR3 loop: CASSERRAGGYTF. CDR3 sequence (DNA): TGCGCCAGCAGTGAGCGCAGGGCCGGTGGCTACACCTTC.

V is TRBV6-5 and J is TRBJ1-4; maybe TRBD1 (5 bases). Per germline, CDR1 MNHEY and CDR2 SVGAGI. V was clipped by 10 bases and J by 8 bases, with 8 bases between them. The CDR3 covers 10 residues. Here the CDR3 reads CATGGEKLFF. The DNA of the CDR3 is TGTGCCACCGGGGGGGAAAAACTGTTTTTT.